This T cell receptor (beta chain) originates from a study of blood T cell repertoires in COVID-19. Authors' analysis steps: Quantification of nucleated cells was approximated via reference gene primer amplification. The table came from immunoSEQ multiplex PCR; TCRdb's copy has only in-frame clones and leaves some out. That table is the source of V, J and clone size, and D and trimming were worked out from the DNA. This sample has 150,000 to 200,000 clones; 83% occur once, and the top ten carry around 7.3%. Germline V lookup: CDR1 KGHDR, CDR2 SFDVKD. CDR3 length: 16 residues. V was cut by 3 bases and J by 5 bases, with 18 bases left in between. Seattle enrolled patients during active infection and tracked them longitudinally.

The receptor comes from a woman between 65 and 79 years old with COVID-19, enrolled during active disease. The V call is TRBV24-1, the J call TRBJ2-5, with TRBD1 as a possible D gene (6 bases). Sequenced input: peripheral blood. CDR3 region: CATSDPGQPARETQYF. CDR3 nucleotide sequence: TGTGCCACCAGTGATCCCGGACAGCCCGCCCGTGAGACCCAGTACTTC.